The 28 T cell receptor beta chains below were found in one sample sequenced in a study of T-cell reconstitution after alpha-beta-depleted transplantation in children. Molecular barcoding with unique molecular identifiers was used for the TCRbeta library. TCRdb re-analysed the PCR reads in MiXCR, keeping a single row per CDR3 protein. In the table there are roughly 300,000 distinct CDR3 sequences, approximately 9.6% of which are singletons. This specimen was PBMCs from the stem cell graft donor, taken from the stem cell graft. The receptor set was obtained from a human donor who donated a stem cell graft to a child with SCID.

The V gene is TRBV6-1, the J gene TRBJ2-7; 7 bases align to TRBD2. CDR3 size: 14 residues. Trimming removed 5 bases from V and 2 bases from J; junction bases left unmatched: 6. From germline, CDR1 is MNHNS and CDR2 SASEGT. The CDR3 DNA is TGTGCCAGCAGTACAACCGGGACTACCTACGAGCAGTACTTC. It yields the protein CASSTTGTTYEQYF.

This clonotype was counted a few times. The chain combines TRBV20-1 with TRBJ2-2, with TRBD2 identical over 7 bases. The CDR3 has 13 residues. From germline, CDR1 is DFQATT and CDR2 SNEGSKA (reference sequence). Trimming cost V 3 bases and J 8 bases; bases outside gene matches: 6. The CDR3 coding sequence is TGCAGTGCTAGCCATGGGGGGGAAGGGGAGCTGTTTTTT. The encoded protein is CSASHGGEGELFF.

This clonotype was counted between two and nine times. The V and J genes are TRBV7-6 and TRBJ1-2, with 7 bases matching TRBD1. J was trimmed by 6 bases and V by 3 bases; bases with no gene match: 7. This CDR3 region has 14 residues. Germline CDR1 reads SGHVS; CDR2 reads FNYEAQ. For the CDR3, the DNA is TGTGCCAGCAGCTTTGGGATCCAGGGGGATGGCTACACCTTC. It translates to CASSFGIQGDGYTF.

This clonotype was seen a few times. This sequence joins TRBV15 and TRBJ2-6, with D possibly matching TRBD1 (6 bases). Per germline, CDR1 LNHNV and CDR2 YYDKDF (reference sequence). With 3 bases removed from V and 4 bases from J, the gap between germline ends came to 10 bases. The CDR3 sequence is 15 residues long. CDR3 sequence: CATSRTGAGANVLTF. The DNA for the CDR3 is TGTGCCACCAGCAGGACAGGCGCCGGGGCCAACGTCCTGACTTTC.

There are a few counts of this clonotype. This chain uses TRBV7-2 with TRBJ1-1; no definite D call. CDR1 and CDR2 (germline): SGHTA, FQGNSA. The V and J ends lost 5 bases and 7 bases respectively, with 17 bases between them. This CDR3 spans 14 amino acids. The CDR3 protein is CASSLGRKSSEAFF. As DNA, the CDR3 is TGTGCCAGCAGCCTGGGTAGAAAATCTAGTGAAGCTTTCTTT. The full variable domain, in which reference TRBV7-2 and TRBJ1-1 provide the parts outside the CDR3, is GAGVSQSPSNKVTEKGKDVELRCDPISGHTALYWYRQSLGQGLEFLIYFQGNSAPDKSGLPSDRFSAERTGGSVSTLTIQRTQQEDSAVYLCASSLGRKSSEAFFGQGTRLTVV.

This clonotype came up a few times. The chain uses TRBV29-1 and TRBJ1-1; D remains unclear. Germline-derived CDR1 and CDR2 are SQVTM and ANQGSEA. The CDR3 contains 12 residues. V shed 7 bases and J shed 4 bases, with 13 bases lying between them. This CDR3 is CSGRRLSTEAFF. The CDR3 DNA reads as TGCAGCGGTCGCAGGCTCTCCACTGAAGCTTTCTTT.

Here the CDR3 reads CASSGAGYTF. The CDR3 DNA is TGTGCCAGCAGTGGGGCTGGCTACACCTTC. The chain carries TRBV9 and TRBJ1-2; possible D gene TRBD1, 5 bases. Trimming cost V 5 bases and J 7 bases, with 6 bases left between them. CDR1 SGDLS and CDR2 YYNGEE come from the germline V gene. This CDR3 has 10 residues.

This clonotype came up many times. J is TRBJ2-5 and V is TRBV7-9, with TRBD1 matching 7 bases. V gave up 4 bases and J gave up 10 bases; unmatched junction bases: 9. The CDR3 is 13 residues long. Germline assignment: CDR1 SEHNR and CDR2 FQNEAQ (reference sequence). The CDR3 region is CASSSTGKKGQYF. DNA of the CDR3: TGTGCCAGCAGCTCGACAGGGAAAAAGGGCCAGTACTTC.

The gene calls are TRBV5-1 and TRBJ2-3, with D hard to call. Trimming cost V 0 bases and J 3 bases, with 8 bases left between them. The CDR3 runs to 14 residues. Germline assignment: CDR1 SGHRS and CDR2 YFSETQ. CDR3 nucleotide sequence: TGCGCCAGCAGCTTGGCTGACCCGACAGATACGCAGTATTTT. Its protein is CASSLADPTDTQYF.

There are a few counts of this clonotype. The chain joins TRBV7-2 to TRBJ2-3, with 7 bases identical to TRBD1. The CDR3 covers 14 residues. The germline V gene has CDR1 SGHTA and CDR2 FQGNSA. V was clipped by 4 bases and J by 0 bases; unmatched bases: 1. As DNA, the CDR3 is TGTGCCAGCAGCTGGGACAGAAGCACAGATACGCAGTATTTT. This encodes CASSWDRSTDTQYF.

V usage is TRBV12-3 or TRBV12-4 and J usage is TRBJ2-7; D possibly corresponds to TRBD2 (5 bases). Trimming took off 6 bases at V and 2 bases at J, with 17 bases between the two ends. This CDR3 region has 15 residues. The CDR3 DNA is TGTGCCAGCAGCCCCGGAGGTACGGCAGCCTACGAGCAGTACTTC. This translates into CASSPGGTAAYEQYF.

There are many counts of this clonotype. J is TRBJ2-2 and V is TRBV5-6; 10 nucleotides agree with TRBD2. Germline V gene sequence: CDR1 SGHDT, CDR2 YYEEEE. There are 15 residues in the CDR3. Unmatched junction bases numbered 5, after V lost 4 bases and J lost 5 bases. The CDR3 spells CASSPELAGTGELFF. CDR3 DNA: TGTGCCAGCAGCCCGGAACTAGCGGGGACCGGGGAGCTGTTTTTT.

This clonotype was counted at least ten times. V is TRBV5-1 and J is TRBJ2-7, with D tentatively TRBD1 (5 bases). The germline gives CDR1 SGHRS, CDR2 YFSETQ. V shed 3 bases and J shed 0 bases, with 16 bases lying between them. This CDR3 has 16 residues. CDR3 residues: CASSSGQGSFSYEQYF. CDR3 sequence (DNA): TGCGCCAGCAGCTCGGGTCAGGGATCCTTCTCCTACGAGCAGTACTTC. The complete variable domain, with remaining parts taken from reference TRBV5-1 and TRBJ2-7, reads KAGVTQTPRYLIKTRGQQVTLSCSPISGHRSVSWYQQTPGQGLQFLFEYFSETQRNKGNFPGRFSGRQFSNSRSEMNVSTLELGDSALYLCASSSGQGSFSYEQYFGPGTRLTVT.

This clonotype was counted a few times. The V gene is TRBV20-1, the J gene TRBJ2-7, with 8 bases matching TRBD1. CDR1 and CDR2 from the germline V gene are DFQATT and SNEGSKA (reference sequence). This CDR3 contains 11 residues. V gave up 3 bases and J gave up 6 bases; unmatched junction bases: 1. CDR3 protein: CSASQGAEQYF. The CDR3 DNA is TGCAGTGCTAGTCAGGGGGCCGAGCAGTACTTC.

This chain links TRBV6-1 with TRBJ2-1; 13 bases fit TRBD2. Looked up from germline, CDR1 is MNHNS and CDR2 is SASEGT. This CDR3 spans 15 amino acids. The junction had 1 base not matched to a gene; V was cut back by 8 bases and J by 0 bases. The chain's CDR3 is CASRTSGGSYNEQFF. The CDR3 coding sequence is TGTGCCAGCCGGACTAGCGGGGGCTCCTACAATGAGCAGTTCTTC.

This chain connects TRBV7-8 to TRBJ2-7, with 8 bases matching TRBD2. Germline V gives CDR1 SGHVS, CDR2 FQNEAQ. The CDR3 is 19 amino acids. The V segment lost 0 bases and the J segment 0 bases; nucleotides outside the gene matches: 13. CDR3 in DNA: TGTGCCAGCAGCTTAGCGGTGGTAGCGGGGACTGTAAGCTCCTACGAGCAGTACTTC. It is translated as CASSLAVVAGTVSSYEQYF.

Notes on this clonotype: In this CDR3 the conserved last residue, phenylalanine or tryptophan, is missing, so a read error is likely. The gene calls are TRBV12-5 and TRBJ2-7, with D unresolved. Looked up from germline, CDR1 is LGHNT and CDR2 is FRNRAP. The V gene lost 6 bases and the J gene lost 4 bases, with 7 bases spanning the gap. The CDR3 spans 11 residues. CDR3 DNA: TGTGCTAGTGGCCATCAATACGAGCAGTACCTC. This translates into CASGHQYEQYL.

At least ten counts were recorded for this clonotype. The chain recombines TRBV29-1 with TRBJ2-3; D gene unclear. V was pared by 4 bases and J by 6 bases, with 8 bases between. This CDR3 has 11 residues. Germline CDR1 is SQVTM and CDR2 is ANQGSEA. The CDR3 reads CSVVGLDTQYF. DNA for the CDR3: TGCAGCGTTGTCGGGTTGGATACGCAGTATTTT.

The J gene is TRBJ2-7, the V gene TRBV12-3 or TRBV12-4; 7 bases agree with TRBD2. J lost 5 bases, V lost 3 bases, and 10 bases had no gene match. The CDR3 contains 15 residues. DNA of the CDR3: TGTGCCAGCAGTTTTCGCCAGCCGGGGACTAACGAGCAGTACTTC. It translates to CASSFRQPGTNEQYF.

CDR3 DNA sequence: TGCAGCGTTGGCCCCGGATATTCCTACGAGCAGTACTTC. Translation gives CSVGPGYSYEQYF. The chain carries TRBV29-1 and TRBJ2-7, with no clear D. V shed 4 bases and J shed 1 base, with 11 bases lying between them. Germline V gene sequence: CDR1 SQVTM, CDR2 ANQGSEA. This CDR3 contains 13 residues.

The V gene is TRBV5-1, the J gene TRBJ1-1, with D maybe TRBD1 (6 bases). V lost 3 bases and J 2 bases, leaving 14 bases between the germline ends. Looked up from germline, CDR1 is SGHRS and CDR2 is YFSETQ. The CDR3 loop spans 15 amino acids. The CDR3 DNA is TGCGCCAGCAGCTCGCCCGGGACACCAAACACTGAAGCTTTCTTT. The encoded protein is CASSSPGTPNTEAFF. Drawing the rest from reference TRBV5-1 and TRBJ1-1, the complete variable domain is KAGVTQTPRYLIKTRGQQVTLSCSPISGHRSVSWYQQTPGQGLQFLFEYFSETQRNKGNFPGRFSGRQFSNSRSEMNVSTLELGDSALYLCASSSPGTPNTEAFFGQGTRLTVV.

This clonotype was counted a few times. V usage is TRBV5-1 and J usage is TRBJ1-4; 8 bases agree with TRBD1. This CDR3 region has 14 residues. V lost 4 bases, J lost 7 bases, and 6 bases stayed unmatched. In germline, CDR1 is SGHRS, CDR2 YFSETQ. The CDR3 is CASSTSGGGEKLFF. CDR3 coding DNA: TGCGCCAGCAGCACCTCAGGGGGCGGTGAAAAACTGTTTTTT.

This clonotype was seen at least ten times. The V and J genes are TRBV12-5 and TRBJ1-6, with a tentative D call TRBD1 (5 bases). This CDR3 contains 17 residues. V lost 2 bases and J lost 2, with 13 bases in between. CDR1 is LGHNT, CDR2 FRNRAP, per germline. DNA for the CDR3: TGTGCTAGTGGTTTGATCACAGGACGGACCTATAATTCACCCCTCCACTTT. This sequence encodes CASGLITGRTYNSPLHF.

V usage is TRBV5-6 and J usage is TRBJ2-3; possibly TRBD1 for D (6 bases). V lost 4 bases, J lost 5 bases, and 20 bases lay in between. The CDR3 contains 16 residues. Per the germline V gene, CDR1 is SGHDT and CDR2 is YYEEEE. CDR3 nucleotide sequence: TGTGCCAGCAGCGTAGGAACAGGGTCAACGTTAGATACGCAGTATTTT. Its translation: CASSVGTGSTLDTQYF.

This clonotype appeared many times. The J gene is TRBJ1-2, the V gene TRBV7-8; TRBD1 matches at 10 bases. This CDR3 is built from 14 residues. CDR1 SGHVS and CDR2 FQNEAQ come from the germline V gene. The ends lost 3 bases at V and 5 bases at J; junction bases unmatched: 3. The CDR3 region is CASSLTGGAYGYTF. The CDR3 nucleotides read TGTGCCAGCAGCTTGACAGGGGGCGCTTATGGCTACACCTTC.

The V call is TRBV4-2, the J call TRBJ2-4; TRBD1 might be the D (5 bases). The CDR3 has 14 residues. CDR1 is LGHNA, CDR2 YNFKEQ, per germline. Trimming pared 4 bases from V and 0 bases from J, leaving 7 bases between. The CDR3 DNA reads TGTGCCAGCAGCCCTGACAGAGCCAAAAACATTCAGTACTTC. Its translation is CASSPDRAKNIQYF.

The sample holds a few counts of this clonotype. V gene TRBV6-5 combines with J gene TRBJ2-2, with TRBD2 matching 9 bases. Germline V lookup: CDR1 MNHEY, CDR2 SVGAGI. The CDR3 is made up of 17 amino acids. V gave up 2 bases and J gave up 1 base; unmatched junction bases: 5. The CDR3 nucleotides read TGTGCCAGCAGTTACGACTCGACTAGCGGGAACACCGGGGAGCTGTTTTTT. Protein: CASSYDSTSGNTGELFF.

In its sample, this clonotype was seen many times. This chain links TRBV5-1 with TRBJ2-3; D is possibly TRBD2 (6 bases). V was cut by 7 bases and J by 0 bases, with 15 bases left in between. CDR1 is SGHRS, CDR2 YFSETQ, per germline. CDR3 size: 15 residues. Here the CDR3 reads CASGDGTSSTDTQYF. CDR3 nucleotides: TGCGCCAGCGGAGACGGGACTTCTAGCACAGATACGCAGTATTTT. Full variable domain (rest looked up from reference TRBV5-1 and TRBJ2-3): KAGVTQTPRYLIKTRGQQVTLSCSPISGHRSVSWYQQTPGQGLQFLFEYFSETQRNKGNFPGRFSGRQFSNSRSEMNVSTLELGDSALYLCASGDGTSSTDTQYFGPGTRLTVL.